A selection of T cell receptor beta chains follows, all from one sample in a study of Ad26.COV2.S vaccination and SARS-CoV-2 variants. The protocol was immunoSEQ multiplex PCR, while the TCRdb copy is restricted to in-frame clones and leaves out a portion. The data show 510,000 or so clones, with around nine tenths seen just once and 13% held by the top ten. Sequencing used peripheral blood, obtained in a trial of Ad26.COV2.S vaccine versus placebo. The source is a person aged 18 to 59 who received the Ad26.COV2.S COVID-19 vaccine or a placebo. The conserved cysteine and the conserved F or W are not part of the CDR3 here. The D gene is left open where the match is weak.

V gene	J gene	D gene	CDR3 protein
TRBV4-2	TRBJ1-3	-	ASSPVSEAGAGNTIY
TRBV11-2	TRBJ1-4	TRBD1	ASSLGQGRNEKLF
TRBV5-6	TRBJ2-3	-	ASSLGLWDLGSDTQY
TRBV5-8	TRBJ1-6	-	ASSLTDNSPLH
TRBV3-1/TRBV3-2	TRBJ2-1	-	ASSPDDSVPF
TRBV5-1	TRBJ2-5	-	ASSFEGTEQETQY
TRBV9	TRBJ2-3	TRBD2	ASSPWGSGRRTDTQY
TRBV12-2	TRBJ2-2	-	ASRSPRHPTAGAGTGELF
TRBV12-2	TRBJ2-1	-	ASRFFDQELGLNEQF
TRBV19	TRBJ1-2	-	ASTQGLDYGYT
TRBV28	TRBJ1-5	TRBD1	ASSLGQGAGGQPQH
TRBV27	TRBJ2-3	-	ASSFYGTDTQY
TRBV6-5	TRBJ2-7	-	ASSATGGTYEQY
TRBV19	TRBJ1-1	-	ASGQRNTEAF
TRBV6-2/TRBV6-3	TRBJ2-7	TRBD2	ASSGPGTSGSYRY
TRBV6-5	TRBJ2-5	TRBD2	ASSYGLGGETQY
TRBV6-1	TRBJ1-5	-	ASSEYRAPQQPQH
TRBV12-3/TRBV12-4	TRBJ2-1	-	ASSPQLNEQF
TRBV5-4	TRBJ2-3	TRBD2	ASSLWAGVTDTQY
TRBV6-1	TRBJ1-1	-	ASSLSGTEAF
TRBV7-2	TRBJ1-4	-	ASSPAGTLGREKLF
TRBV5-1	TRBJ1-6	-	ASSSASGDNSPLH
TRBV30	TRBJ2-5	TRBD1	AKRDRLQETQY
TRBV30	TRBJ2-5	-	AWGGTGYQETQY
TRBV6-2/TRBV6-3	TRBJ2-7	-	ASSVTGYEQY
TRBV10-3	TRBJ2-7	TRBD1	AISPTGNYEQY
TRBV10-2	TRBJ1-5	TRBD1	ASGQGEAQPQH
TRBV19	TRBJ1-2	-	ASSRQALGYT
TRBV9	TRBJ1-1	-	ASSVDAPGSEAF
TRBV6-5	TRBJ2-1	TRBD2	ASSYPSLAGVNEQF
TRBV5-6	TRBJ1-2	-	ASSPKGYGYT
TRBV19	TRBJ2-1	TRBD2	ASSKPTGAGGPGNEQF
TRBV18	TRBJ2-7	-	ASSPTGLLIAEQY
TRBV4-3	TRBJ1-5	-	ASSQDLGSQPQH
TRBV19	TRBJ1-5	-	ASSIPQVNQPQH
TRBV5-4	TRBJ2-1	TRBD1	ASSSSRDRGRNEQF
TRBV6-2/TRBV6-3	TRBJ2-3	TRBD1	ASSYSPGQAYTQY
TRBV5-4	TRBJ1-2	-	ASRGGASRDGYT
TRBV11-2	TRBJ2-3	-	ASSPSASGTDTQY
TRBV6-2/TRBV6-3	TRBJ2-2	-	ASSYGETLNTGELF
TRBV9	TRBJ1-1	TRBD1	ASSTSGRTGLTEAF
TRBV28	TRBJ2-5	-	ASSRPQETQY
TRBV19	TRBJ1-5	TRBD1	ATKDRGGYWSNQPQH
TRBV7-8	TRBJ1-2	-	ASSLVVGGRGGYT
TRBV6-6	TRBJ2-3	-	ASTTRGANTDTQY
TRBV19	TRBJ1-1	TRBD1	ASSTRGRNTEAF